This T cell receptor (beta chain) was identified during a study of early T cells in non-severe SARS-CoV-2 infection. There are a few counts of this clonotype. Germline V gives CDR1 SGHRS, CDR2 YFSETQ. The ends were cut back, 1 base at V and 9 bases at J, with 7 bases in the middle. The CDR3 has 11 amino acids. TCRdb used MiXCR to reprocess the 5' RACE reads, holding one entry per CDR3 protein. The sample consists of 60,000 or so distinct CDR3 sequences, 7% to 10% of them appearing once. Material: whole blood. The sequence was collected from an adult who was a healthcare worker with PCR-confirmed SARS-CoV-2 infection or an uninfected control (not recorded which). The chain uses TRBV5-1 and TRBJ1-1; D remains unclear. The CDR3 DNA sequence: TGCGCCAGCAGCTTGCTGGGAAAAGCTTTCTTT. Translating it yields CASSLLGKAFF.